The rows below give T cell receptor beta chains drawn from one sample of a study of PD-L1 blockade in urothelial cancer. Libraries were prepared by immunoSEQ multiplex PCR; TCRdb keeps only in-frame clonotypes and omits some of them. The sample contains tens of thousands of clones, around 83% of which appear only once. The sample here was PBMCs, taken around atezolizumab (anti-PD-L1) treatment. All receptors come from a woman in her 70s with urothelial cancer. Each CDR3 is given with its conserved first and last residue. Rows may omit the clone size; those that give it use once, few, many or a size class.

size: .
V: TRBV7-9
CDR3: CASSKRGYNEQFF

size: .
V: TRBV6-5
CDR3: CASSPDRGRYGYTF

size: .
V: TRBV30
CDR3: CAWSEGAPYEKLFF

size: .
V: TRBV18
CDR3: CASSPSGQYEKLFF

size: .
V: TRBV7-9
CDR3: CASSLEQAINEKLFF

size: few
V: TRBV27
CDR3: CASSFRTSGGGYNEQFF

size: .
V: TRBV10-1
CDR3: CASSKDRRDSPLHF

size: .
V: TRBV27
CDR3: CASSLEPHRVPEKLFF

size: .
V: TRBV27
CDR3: CASRPTVRNYEQYF

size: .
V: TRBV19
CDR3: CASSSRLQGYGYTF

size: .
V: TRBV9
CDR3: CASSVGRSGVGETQYF